Listed below are T cell receptor beta chains from one sample, sequenced in a study of blood T cells in healthy people across ages. TCRdb used MiXCR to reprocess the 5' RACE reads, holding one entry per CDR3 protein. Of 1.5 million to 2 million distinct CDR3 sequences listed, around 50% are singletons. What was sequenced was blood. The source is a woman aged 40 to 50 in good health. Each CDR3 is given with its conserved first and last residue. D genes are given only for firm matches. Size is omitted from some rows. Given values are once, few, many or a class for expanded clones.

D	V	size	J	CDR3	DNA
TRBD2	TRBV6-6	NA	TRBJ2-1	CASSYSRTSGGDEQFF	TGTGCCAGCAGTTACTCAAGGACTAGCGGGGGAGATGAGCAGTTCTTC
NA	TRBV7-2	NA	TRBJ2-1	CASSSPDRYYNEQFF	TGTGCCAGCAGCTCCCCGGACAGATACTACAATGAGCAGTTCTTC
NA	TRBV7-9	NA	TRBJ2-7	CASSPSGSGEQYF	TGTGCCAGCAGCCCCTCAGGGTCGGGCGAGCAGTACTTC
TRBD1	TRBV20-1	NA	TRBJ2-7	CSAESDRAYEQYF	TGCAGTGCTGAGTCCGACAGGGCCTACGAGCAGTACTTC
NA	TRBV7-2	few	TRBJ2-5	CASSLVSLRETQYF	TGTGCCAGCAGCTTGGTATCTTTACGAGAGACCCAGTACTTC
NA	TRBV5-1	few	TRBJ2-3	CASKVGSTTDTQYF	TGCGCCAGCAAGGTCGGTTCGACAACAGATACGCAGTATTTT
NA	TRBV18	few	TRBJ2-5	CASSPPSSIGQETQYF	TGTGCCAGCTCACCACCTAGTAGTATTGGACAAGAGACCCAGTACTTC
TRBD2	TRBV28	NA	TRBJ2-1	CASSPRGGIAYNEQFF	TGTGCCAGCAGTCCCCGGGGGGGTATCGCCTACAATGAGCAGTTCTTC
TRBD1	TRBV2	once	TRBJ1-2	CASSGWGDRFNYGYTF	TGTGCCAGCAGTGGATGGGGGGACAGGTTTAACTATGGCTACACCTTC
NA	TRBV5-1	few	TRBJ2-1	CASSLGDPGSEQFF	TGCGCCAGCAGCTTGGGCGACCCCGGCAGTGAGCAGTTCTTC
NA	TRBV7-8	few	TRBJ2-3	CASSLAMEAQYF	TGTGCCAGCAGCTTAGCGATGGAGGCGCAGTATTTT
NA	TRBV20-1	NA	TRBJ1-5	CSAPIGGSNQPQHF	TGCAGTGCCCCGATCGGAGGTAGCAATCAGCCCCAGCATTTT
NA	TRBV6-2/TRBV6-3	many	TRBJ2-6	CASYSGANVLTF	TGTGCCAGCTACTCTGGGGCCAACGTCCTGACTTTC
NA	TRBV12-3/TRBV12-4	NA	TRBJ1-1	CASSNKLNTEAFF	TGTGCCAGCAGTAACAAATTGAACACTGAAGCTTTCTTT
NA	TRBV5-1	few	TRBJ2-7	CASSMVEYEQYF	TGCGCCAGCAGTATGGTCGAATACGAGCAGTACTTC
NA	TRBV5-1	NA	TRBJ1-1	CASSYGRENTEAFF	TGCGCCAGCAGCTACGGACGGGAGAACACTGAAGCTTTCTTT
NA	TRBV12-3/TRBV12-4	NA	TRBJ2-3	CASRPQGNTDTQYF	TGTGCCAGCAGACCGCAGGGGAACACAGATACGCAGTATTTT
NA	TRBV20-1	NA	TRBJ1-3	CSARTDSGNTIYF	TGCAGTGCTAGGACGGACTCTGGAAACACCATATATTTT
NA	TRBV6-5	NA	TRBJ2-1	CASSYGGTGNEQFF	TGTGCCAGCAGTTACGGGGGGACGGGCAATGAGCAGTTCTTC
TRBD1	TRBV28	NA	TRBJ1-6	CASSPRDRHYSPLHF	TGTGCCAGCAGTCCACGGGACAGACACTATTCACCCCTCCACTTT
NA	TRBV24-1	NA	TRBJ2-7	CATRQGEGYEQYF	TGTGCCACCAGACAGGGAGAGGGGTACGAGCAGTACTTC
TRBD2	TRBV9	NA	TRBJ2-5	CASSVGLSGGDQETQYF	TGTGCCAGCAGCGTAGGTTTATCCGGGGGGGACCAAGAGACCCAGTACTTC
TRBD1	TRBV7-2	NA	TRBJ2-1	CASSAGQGNYEQFF	TGTGCCAGCAGCGCGGGACAGGGTAACTATGAGCAGTTCTTC
TRBD1	TRBV28	NA	TRBJ2-1	CASSLFSGTGAYNERFF	TGTGCCAGCAGTTTGTTCTCCGGGACAGGGGCATACAATGAGCGGTTCTTC
TRBD1	TRBV6-2/TRBV6-3	few	TRBJ2-7	CASRKGGSAAYEQYF	TGTGCCAGCAGAAAAGGGGGCTCCGCAGCCTACGAGCAGTACTTC
TRBD1	TRBV13	few	TRBJ1-2	CASSFGRGLYGYTF	TGTGCCAGCAGCTTCGGCAGGGGGCTCTATGGCTACACCTTC
TRBD1	TRBV2	NA	TRBJ1-2	CASRGTVGTESLNYGYTF	TGTGCCAGCAGGGGGACAGTGGGGACAGAGTCCCTAAACTATGGCTACACCTTC